These 12 T cell receptor beta chains originate from one sample sequenced in a study of cytomegalovirus exposure and HLA in healthy donors. The PCR made use of 60 Vbeta and 13 Jbeta primers. Produced via immunoSEQ multiplex PCR; TCRdb's table is partial and in-frame only. Of 150,000 to 200,000 clones in the sample, over 65% were seen once. Input material: PBMCs. Receptor source: a woman aged 40 to 50 in good health and CMV-seropositive.

CDR3 protein: CASSQEWTQGYEQFF. The CDR3, as DNA: TGCGCCAGCAGCCAAGAATGGACACAAGGCTATGAGCAGTTCTTC. V and J are TRBV4-3 and TRBJ2-1; a weak D match, TRBD1 (5 bases). V was pared by 0 bases and J by 8 bases, with 14 bases between. The germline V gene encodes CDR1 LGHNA and CDR2 YSLEER. The CDR3 runs to 15 residues.

The J gene is TRBJ2-7, the V gene TRBV15, with D unclear. Germline CDR1 LNHNV, CDR2 YYDKDF (reference sequence). V gave up 3 bases and J gave up 5 bases, with 8 bases separating them. This CDR3 has 12 amino acids. The CDR3 loop reads CATSSQNHEQYF. In DNA form, the CDR3 reads TGTGCCACCAGCAGCCAGAACCACGAGCAGTACTTC.

The rearrangement links TRBV28 to TRBJ1-5, with TRBD1 as a possible D gene (5 bases). CDR3 length equals 15 residues. V was cut by 2 bases and J by 4 bases, with 12 bases left in between. Germline values: CDR1 MDHEN, CDR2 SYDVKM. The CDR3 here is CASSLGGARNQPQHF. The CDR3 coding sequence is TGTGCCAGCAGTTTAGGAGGGGCACGGAATCAGCCCCAGCATTTT.

The rearrangement uses TRBV7-6 and TRBJ2-1; a possible D gene is TRBD2 (7 bases). Germline V gives CDR1 SGHVS, CDR2 FNYEAQ. The length of the CDR3 is 20 residues. Trimming stripped 5 bases from V and 1 base from J, with 27 bases between. CDR3 region: CASSLGVAGASDRSYNEQFF. The CDR3 nucleotides read TGTGCCAGCAGCCTAGGGGTGGCGGGGGCTTCGGATCGGTCCTACAATGAGCAGTTCTTC.

There are a few counts of this clone. J is TRBJ2-3 and V is TRBV19, with 7 bases identical to TRBD1. Losses at the gene ends were 5 bases for V and 3 bases for J; bases not matched to a gene: 8. The germline V gene encodes CDR1 LNHDA and CDR2 SQIVND (reference sequence). CDR3 length: 15 amino acids. The CDR3 spells CASSGTAAKTDTQYF. CDR3 nucleotides: TGTGCCAGTAGTGGGACAGCGGCTAAAACAGATACGCAGTATTTT.

V and J are TRBV4-1 and TRBJ2-7; D might be TRBD1 (6 bases). V shed 5 bases and J shed 1 base, with 9 bases lying between them. The CDR3 runs to 13 residues. Germline values: CDR1 MGHRA, CDR2 YSYEKL. The CDR3 spells CASSFRGSYEQYF. CDR3 bases: TGCGCCAGCAGCTTCAGGGGATCCTACGAGCAGTACTTC.

The rearrangement links TRBV27 to TRBJ2-1; 12 nucleotides align to TRBD2. The CDR3 runs to 15 residues. V trimming: 3 bases; J trimming: 8 bases; junction bases outside the gene matches: 5. The germline V gene encodes CDR1 MNHEY and CDR2 SMNVEV (reference sequence). The CDR3 coding sequence is TGTGCCAGCAGTTTTTCTAGCGGGGGGGCGGATGAGCAGTTCTTC. This sequence encodes CASSFSSGGADEQFF.

This clone has just one count. The V call is TRBV7-2, the J call TRBJ2-7; D perhaps matches TRBD2 (6 bases). V lost 5 bases, J lost 7 bases, and 21 bases lay in between. The CDR3 totals 15 residues. Germline lookup yields CDR1 SGHTA and CDR2 FQGNSA. CDR3 protein: CASSPGGLPREEQYF. The CDR3 coding sequence is TGTGCCAGCAGCCCAGGTGGACTACCCCGGGAAGAGCAGTACTTC.

The rearrangement uses TRBV6-6 and TRBJ2-5, with no clear D. The length of the CDR3 is 12 residues. The V gene lost 8 bases and the J gene lost 4 bases, with 11 bases spanning the gap. Germline V lookup: CDR1 MNHNY, CDR2 SVGAGI (reference sequence). Here the CDR3 DNA reads TGTGCCAGCTCCCCCGGTGCAGAGACCCAGTACTTC. This encodes CASSPGAETQYF.

This clone was detected only a few times. Other nucleotide sequences from this sample produce the same CDR3. CDR3 nucleotide sequence: TGTGCCAGCAGTGAAGGGCAGGGGGTCGGGGAGCTGTTTTTT. This codes for CASSEGQGVGELFF. The rearrangement joins TRBV2 to TRBJ2-2; 7 bases agree with TRBD1. The CDR3 is made up of 14 amino acids. The V gene end was trimmed by 1 base and the J gene end by 7 bases; junction bases not matched to a gene: 3. Germline lookup yields CDR1 SNHLY and CDR2 FYNNEI.

V and J are TRBV28 and TRBJ1-1; D is unclear. Germline V gives CDR1 MDHEN, CDR2 SYDVKM. CDR3 length: 13 residues. Trimming stripped 3 bases from V and 1 base from J, with 6 bases between. The CDR3 is CASSLSQNTEAFF. DNA for the CDR3: TGTGCCAGCAGTTTGAGTCAGAACACTGAAGCTTTCTTT.

V usage is TRBV19 and J usage is TRBJ2-2; D perhaps matches TRBD2 (5 bases). Trimming took 6 bases from V and 5 from J, leaving 10 bases between them. The CDR3 extends over 13 amino acids. Germline CDR1 is LNHDA and CDR2 is SQIVND (reference sequence). DNA for the CDR3: TGTGCCAGTAGAGAGTCGGGAACCGGGGAGCTGTTTTTT. Residues: CASRESGTGELFF. The whole variable domain, filled in from reference TRBV19 and TRBJ2-2, reads DGGITQSPKYLFRKEGQNVTLSCEQNLNHDAMYWYRQDPGQGLRLIYYSQIVNDFQKGDIAEGYSVSREKKESFPLTVTSAQKNPTAFYLCASRESGTGELFFGEGSRLTVL.